The text below deals with one TCR beta chain. The sample comes from a study of blood T cell repertoires in COVID-19. The CDR3 has 15 amino acids. CDR1 and CDR2 (germline): SGHDT, YYEEEE. J lost 3 bases, V lost 4 bases, and 6 bases had no gene match. Generated by immunoSEQ multiplex PCR, the TCRdb table keeps only in-frame clones and is missing some. The sample includes 200,000 to 300,000 clones, about 87% of them seen just once. The sample consisted of PBMCs or T cells enriched from blood (not recorded which). The chain uses TRBV5-6 and TRBJ2-3, with 9 bases fitting TRBD2. The receptor comes from a woman between 40 and 50 years old who had been exposed to COVID-19. In nucleotides, the CDR3 is TGTGCCAGCAGCCTGGGGGGACTAGCAACAGATACGCAGTATTTT. It encodes CASSLGGLATDTQYF.